Below, 10 T cell receptor beta chains from the same sample are listed, as sequenced in a study of shared clonotypes between healthy human individuals. The protocol was immunoSEQ multiplex PCR, while the TCRdb copy is restricted to in-frame clones and leaves out a portion. The sample consists of fewer than 350,000 clones, 87% of them appearing once. Sequencing used memory CD8+ T cells sorted from blood. Subset noted: CD45RO+ cells pooled with CCR7-negative TemRA cells. These receptor sequences come from a man aged 18 to 29 in good health.

J is TRBJ2-3 and V is TRBV27; TRBD2 agrees at 11 bases. The CDR3 extends over 18 amino acids. CDR1 MNHEY and CDR2 SMNVEV come from the germline V gene (reference sequence). V lost 6 bases and J lost 5; bases outside the gene matches: 16. CDR3 protein: CASSPGPGSGRALDTQYF. The CDR3 region has the DNA TGTGCCAGCAGCCCCGGCCCGGGTAGCGGGAGGGCCTTAGATACGCAGTATTTT.

The gene calls are TRBV6-5 and TRBJ2-1, with 8 bases matching TRBD1. This CDR3 contains 16 residues. Germline trimming cut 0 bases from V and 2 bases from J; bases unmatched to any gene: 3. CDR1 MNHEY and CDR2 SVGAGI come from the germline V gene. The CDR3 DNA sequence: TGTGCCAGCAGTTACTCGCTGGACAGGGCCTACAATGAGCAGTTCTTC. Its protein is CASSYSLDRAYNEQFF.

The V and J genes are TRBV30 and TRBJ1-1; D gene unclear. Trimming removed 3 bases at V and 1 base at J, with 9 bases between. The germline V gene encodes CDR1 GTSNPN and CDR2 SVGIG (reference sequence). The CDR3 loop spans 13 amino acids. The CDR3 loop is CAWSAHGNTEAFF. For the CDR3, the DNA is TGTGCCTGGAGCGCCCATGGGAACACTGAAGCTTTCTTT.

This sequence joins TRBV5-1 and TRBJ2-7; 10 bases align to TRBD1. This CDR3 contains 15 residues. The germline V gene encodes CDR1 SGHRS and CDR2 YFSETQ. Trimming took 6 bases from V and 6 from J; bases not matched to a gene: 12. CDR3 protein: CASTASGTGALEQYF. In nucleotides, the CDR3 is TGCGCCAGCACCGCCTCCGGGACAGGGGCCCTCGAGCAGTACTTC.

Remarks on this clone: One end of the junction does not line up with germline, which may come from a read error. V gene TRBV2 combines with J gene TRBJ2-7, with D uncertain. Germline CDR1 reads SNHLY; CDR2 reads FYNNEI. The CDR3 sequence is 15 residues long. CDR3 loop: CASREGKRTSYEQYF. The CDR3 bases are TGTGCCAGCAGGGAAGGGAAGCGAACATCCTACGAGCAGTACTTC. The whole variable domain, filled in from reference TRBV2 and TRBJ2-7, reads EPEVTQTPSHQVTQMGQEVILRCVPISNHLYFYWYRQILGQKVEFLVSFYNNEISEKSEIFDDQFSVERPDGSNFTLKIRSTKLEDSAMYFCASREGKRTSYEQYFGPGTRLTVT.

The chain carries TRBV4-1 and TRBJ1-5; D possibly corresponds to TRBD1 (6 bases). CDR3 length: 18 amino acids. Germline loops: CDR1 MGHRA, CDR2 YSYEKL. V gave up 0 bases and J gave up 4 bases, with 19 bases separating them. The CDR3 DNA reads as TGCGCCAGCAGCCAAGAATCCAGGACAGCGTTTCGTAATCAGCCCCAGCATTTT. It yields the protein CASSQESRTAFRNQPQHF.

The chain couples TRBV2 to TRBJ2-3; D unresolved. This CDR3 is 13 amino acids long. Germline V CDR1 and CDR2: SNHLY, FYNNEI. Trimming stripped 6 bases from V and 3 bases from J, with 10 bases between. The CDR3 sequence is CASRTSYTDTQYF. The CDR3 DNA is TGTGCCAGCAGGACCTCTTATACAGATACGCAGTATTTT.

This sequence joins TRBV6-1 and TRBJ1-5, with 7 bases matching TRBD1. V was clipped by 0 bases and J by 7 bases; unmatched bases: 3. The germline V gene has CDR1 MNHNS and CDR2 SASEGT. The CDR3 has 14 residues. The CDR3 sequence: CASSEATGNQPQHF. The CDR3 nucleotides read TGTGCCAGCAGTGAAGCGACAGGGAACCAGCCCCAGCATTTT.

The chain is built from TRBV13 and TRBJ1-1; no firm D call. The germline V gene encodes CDR1 PRHDT and CDR2 FYEKMQ (reference sequence). The CDR3 runs to 14 residues. V lost 3 bases to trimming and J lost 1 base, with 9 bases between them. CDR3 DNA: TGTGCCAGCAGCTTCGGGTCGCGGAACACTGAAGCTTTCTTT. It codes for CASSFGSRNTEAFF.

This clone was counted ten times or more. The chain joins TRBV19 to TRBJ1-1; the D is unclear. V gave up 5 bases and J gave up 1 base, with 11 bases separating them. The V gene's germline CDR1 is LNHDA and CDR2 SQIVND (reference sequence). The CDR3 length is 14 residues. CDR3 coding DNA: TGTGCCAGTAGTCCTGGGGTTACGAACACTGAAGCTTTCTTT. Translated, it gives CASSPGVTNTEAFF.